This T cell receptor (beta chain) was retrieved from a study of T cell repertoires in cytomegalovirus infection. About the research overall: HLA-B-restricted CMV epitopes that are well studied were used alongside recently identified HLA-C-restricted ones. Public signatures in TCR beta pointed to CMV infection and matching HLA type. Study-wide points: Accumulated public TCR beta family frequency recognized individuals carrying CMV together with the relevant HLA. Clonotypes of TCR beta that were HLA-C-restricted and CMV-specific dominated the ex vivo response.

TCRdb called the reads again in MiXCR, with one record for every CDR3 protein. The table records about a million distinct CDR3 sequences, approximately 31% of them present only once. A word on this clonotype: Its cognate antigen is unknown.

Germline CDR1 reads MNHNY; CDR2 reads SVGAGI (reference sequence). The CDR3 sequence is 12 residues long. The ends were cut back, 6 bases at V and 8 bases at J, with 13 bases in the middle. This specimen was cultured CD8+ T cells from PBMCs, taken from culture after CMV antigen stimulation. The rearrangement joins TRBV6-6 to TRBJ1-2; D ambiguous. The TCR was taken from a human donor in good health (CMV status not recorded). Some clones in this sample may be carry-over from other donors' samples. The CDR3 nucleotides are TGTGCCAGCAGACACACGGTAGGAGGCTACACCTTC. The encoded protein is CASRHTVGGYTF.